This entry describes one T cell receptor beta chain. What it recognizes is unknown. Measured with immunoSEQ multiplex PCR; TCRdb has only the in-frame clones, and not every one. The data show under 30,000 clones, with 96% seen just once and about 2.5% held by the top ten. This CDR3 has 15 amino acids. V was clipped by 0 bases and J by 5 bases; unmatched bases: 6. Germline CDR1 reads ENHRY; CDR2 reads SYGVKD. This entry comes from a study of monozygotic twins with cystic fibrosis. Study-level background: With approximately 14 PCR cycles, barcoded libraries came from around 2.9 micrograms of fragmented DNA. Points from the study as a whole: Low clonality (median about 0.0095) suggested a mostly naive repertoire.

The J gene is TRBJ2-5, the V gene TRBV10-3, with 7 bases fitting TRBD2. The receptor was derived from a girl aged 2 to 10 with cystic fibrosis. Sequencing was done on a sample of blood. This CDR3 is CAISESTGGSETQYF. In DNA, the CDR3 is TGTGCCATCAGTGAGTCCACGGGAGGCAGTGAGACCCAGTACTTC.